This TCR beta chain comes out of a study of T cells after yellow fever vaccination. General study findings and limits: Most primary-vaccination clones recurred post-booster (just under 98% CD4, around 88% CD8). The secondary response was weaker but peaked faster, day 5 versus 15. The appearance of a small share of clonotypes in both CD4 and CD8 compartments was observed.

This clonotype was detected only a few times. Its antigen is as yet unknown. Each CDR3 protein gets one entry after TCRdb re-called the 5' RACE reads with MiXCR. The sample consists of roughly 520,000 distinct CDR3 sequences, 21% of them appearing once. The TCR comes from a man aged 18 to 35 who received the YFV17D yellow fever vaccine. Source: PBMCs, taken roughly 23 days after the first yellow fever vaccination.

The CDR3 DNA reads TGCGCCAGCAGCCAAGATCCCATGTCAGAGACCCAGTACTTC. It codes for CASSQDPMSETQYF. The V gene is TRBV4-1, the J gene TRBJ2-5; D is unclear. The CDR3 loop spans 14 amino acids. Germline V CDR1 and CDR2: MGHRA, YSYEKL. Trimming took off 0 bases at V and 4 bases at J, with 9 bases between the two ends.